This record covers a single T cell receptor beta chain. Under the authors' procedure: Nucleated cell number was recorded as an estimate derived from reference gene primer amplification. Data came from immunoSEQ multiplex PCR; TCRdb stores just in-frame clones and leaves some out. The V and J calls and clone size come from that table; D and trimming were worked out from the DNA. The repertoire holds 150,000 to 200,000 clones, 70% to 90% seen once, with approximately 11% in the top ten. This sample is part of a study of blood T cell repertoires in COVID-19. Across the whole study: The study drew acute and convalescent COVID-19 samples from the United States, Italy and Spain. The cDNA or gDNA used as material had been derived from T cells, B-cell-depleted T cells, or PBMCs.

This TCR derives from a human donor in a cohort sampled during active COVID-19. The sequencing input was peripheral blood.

Here the CDR3 reads CASRMSEVGEKLFF. Here the CDR3 DNA reads TGTGCCAGCAGGATGAGCGAAGTTGGTGAAAAACTGTTTTTT. V gene TRBV28 combines with J gene TRBJ1-4; the D is unclear. The CDR3 length is 14 residues. Trimming took off 6 bases at V and 7 bases at J, with 15 bases between the two ends. Per the germline V gene, CDR1 is MDHEN and CDR2 is SYDVKM.